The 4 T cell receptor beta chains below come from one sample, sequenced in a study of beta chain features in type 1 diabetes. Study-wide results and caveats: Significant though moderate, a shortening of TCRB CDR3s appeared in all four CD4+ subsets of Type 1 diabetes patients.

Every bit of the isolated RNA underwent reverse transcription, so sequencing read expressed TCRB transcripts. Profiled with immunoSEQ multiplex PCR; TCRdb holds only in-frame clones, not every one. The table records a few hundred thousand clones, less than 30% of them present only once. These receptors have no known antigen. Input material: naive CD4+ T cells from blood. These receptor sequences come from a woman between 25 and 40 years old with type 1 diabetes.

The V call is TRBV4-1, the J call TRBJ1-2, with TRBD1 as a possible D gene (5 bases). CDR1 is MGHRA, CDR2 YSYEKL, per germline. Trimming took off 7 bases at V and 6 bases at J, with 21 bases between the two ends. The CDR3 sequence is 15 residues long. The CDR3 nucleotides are TGCGCCAGCACCCCCTGGGAAGGGGCCGAAAATGGCTACACCTTC. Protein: CASTPWEGAENGYTF.

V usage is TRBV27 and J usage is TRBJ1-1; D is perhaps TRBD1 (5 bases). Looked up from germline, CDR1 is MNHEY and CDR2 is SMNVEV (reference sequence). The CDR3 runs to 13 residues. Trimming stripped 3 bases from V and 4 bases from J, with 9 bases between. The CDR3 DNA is TGTGCCAGCAGTTTCAGGGTGCGCACTGAAGCTTTCTTT. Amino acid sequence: CASSFRVRTEAFF.

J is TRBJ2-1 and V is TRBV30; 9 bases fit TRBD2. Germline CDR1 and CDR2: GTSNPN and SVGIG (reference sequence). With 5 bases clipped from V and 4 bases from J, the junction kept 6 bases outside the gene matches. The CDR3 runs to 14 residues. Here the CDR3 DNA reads TGTGCCTGGGGCCCGACTAGCGGATACAATGAGCAGTTCTTC. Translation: CAWGPTSGYNEQFF. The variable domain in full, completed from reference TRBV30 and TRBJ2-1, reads SQTIHQWPATLVQPVGSPLSLECTVEGTSNPNLYWYRQAAGRGLQLLFYSVGIGQISSEVPQNLSASRPQDRQFILSSKKLLLSDSGFYLCAWGPTSGYNEQFFGPGTRLTVL.

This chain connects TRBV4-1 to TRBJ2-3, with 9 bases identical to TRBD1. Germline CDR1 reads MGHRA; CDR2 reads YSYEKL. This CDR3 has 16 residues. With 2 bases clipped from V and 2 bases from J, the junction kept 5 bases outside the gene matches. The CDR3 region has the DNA TGCGCCAGCAGCCAACGCCGGGACAGGGACACAGATACGCAGTATTTT. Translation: CASSQRRDRDTDTQYF.